The 26 T cell receptor beta chains below were found in one sample sequenced in a study of blood T cell repertoires in COVID-19. Sequencing used immunoSEQ multiplex PCR; TCRdb keeps in-frame clones, though not all of them. The sample carries some 250,000 clones, 75% to 90% recorded once. Sequencing was done on a sample of PBMCs or T cells enriched from blood (not recorded which). These receptors originate from a man aged 35-49 years who had recovered from COVID-19.

The V call is TRBV28, the J call TRBJ2-5; tentatively, D is TRBD1 (6 bases). V dropped 6 bases and J dropped 4 bases, with 21 bases sitting between them. Germline assignment: CDR1 MDHEN and CDR2 SYDVKM. This CDR3 spans 16 amino acids. Here the CDR3 reads CASRIRNRARGETQYF. The CDR3 nucleotides are TGTGCCAGCAGAATCCGGAACAGGGCAAGGGGAGAGACCCAGTACTTC. The complete variable domain, with remaining parts taken from reference TRBV28 and TRBJ2-5, reads DVKVTQSSRYLVKRTGEKVFLECVQDMDHENMFWYRQDPGLGLRLIYFSYDVKMKEKGDIPEGYSVSREKKERFSLILESASTNQTSMYLCASRIRNRARGETQYFGPGTRLLVL.

The V call is TRBV4-1, the J call TRBJ1-2, with 10 bases lining up with TRBD1. There are 18 residues in the CDR3. Trimming removed 6 bases from V and 2 bases from J; junction bases left unmatched: 15. Per germline, CDR1 MGHRA and CDR2 YSYEKL. The CDR3 DNA follows: TGCGCCAGCAGTGAAGCCGCGGGACAGGGGAGGAACAACTATGGCTACACCTTC. The encoded protein is CASSEAAGQGRNNYGYTF.

The V call is TRBV27, the J call TRBJ2-7; 12 bases align to TRBD2. CDR3 length: 15 amino acids. The J segment lost 2 bases and the V segment lost 6 bases, leaving 5 bases of the junction unmatched. Germline CDR1 and CDR2: MNHEY and SMNVEV (reference sequence). The CDR3 loop is CASSPWTSGAYEQYF. As DNA, the CDR3 is TGTGCCAGCAGCCCATGGACTAGCGGGGCCTACGAGCAGTACTTC.

V gene TRBV9 combines with J gene TRBJ2-7; 10 nucleotides agree with TRBD1. V was pared by 4 bases and J by 5 bases, with 6 bases of the junction left unmatched. The CDR3 contains 14 residues. In germline, CDR1 is SGDLS, CDR2 YYNGEE. CDR3 sequence reads: CASSPRQGANEQYF. The DNA of the CDR3 is TGTGCCAGCAGCCCCCGACAGGGGGCCAACGAGCAGTACTTC.

V usage is TRBV6-2 or TRBV6-3 and J usage is TRBJ2-1, with TRBD1 as a possible D gene (5 bases). CDR1 and CDR2 from the germline V gene are MNHEY and SVGEGT. The CDR3 loop spans 11 amino acids. V lost 5 bases and J lost 8, with 7 bases in between. The CDR3 protein is CASSVGDEQFF. The CDR3 nucleotides read TGTGCCAGCAGTGTAGGGGATGAGCAGTTCTTC.

The chain combines TRBV6-5 with TRBJ1-2; TRBD1 matches at 8 bases. Germline V lookup: CDR1 MNHEY, CDR2 SVGAGI. Losses at the gene ends were 3 bases for V and 5 bases for J; bases not matched to a gene: 8. There are 15 residues in the CDR3. CDR3 residues: CASSYSGQGYYGYTF. The DNA of the CDR3 is TGTGCCAGCAGTTATAGCGGACAGGGTTATTATGGCTACACCTTC.

The rearrangement joins TRBV7-2 to TRBJ2-5, with 8 positions matching TRBD2. The CDR3 is 14 residues long. Germline trimming cut 2 bases from V and 5 bases from J; bases unmatched to any gene: 4. Germline-derived CDR1 and CDR2 are SGHTA and FQGNSA. The CDR3 loop is CASSLRGGWETQYF. CDR3 nucleotide sequence: TGTGCCAGCAGCTTACGGGGGGGCTGGGAGACCCAGTACTTC.

The chain couples TRBV30 to TRBJ1-2; 12 positions agree with TRBD1. The CDR3 contains 14 residues. The V gene end was trimmed by 4 bases and the J gene end by 8 bases; junction bases not matched to a gene: 8. The germline gives CDR1 GTSNPN, CDR2 SVGIG (reference sequence). The CDR3 sequence is CAWTPGTGGAGYTF. DNA of the CDR3: TGTGCCTGGACTCCCGGGACAGGGGGCGCAGGCTACACCTTC. Together with reference TRBV30 and TRBJ1-2, the CDR3 gives the full variable domain: SQTIHQWPATLVQPVGSPLSLECTVEGTSNPNLYWYRQAAGRGLQLLFYSVGIGQISSEVPQNLSASRPQDRQFILSSKKLLLSDSGFYLCAWTPGTGGAGYTFGSGTRLTVV.

This sequence joins TRBV19 and TRBJ2-7, with D tentatively TRBD1 (5 bases). Germline values: CDR1 LNHDA, CDR2 SQIVND (reference sequence). This CDR3 comprises 14 residues. V was pared by 7 bases and J by 6 bases, with 19 bases between. CDR3: CASISGQPNSEQYF. CDR3 in DNA: TGTGCCAGTATATCAGGACAACCTAATTCCGAGCAGTACTTC.

The rearrangement joins TRBV3-1 (or the pseudogene TRBV3-2) to TRBJ2-6; D is perhaps TRBD1 (6 bases). The CDR3 has 16 residues. CDR1 is LGHDT, CDR2 YNNKEL, per germline (reference sequence). Trimming cost V 2 bases and J 0 bases, with 8 bases left between them. CDR3 nucleotide sequence: TGTGCCAGCAGCCAACCACAGGGCTCTGGGGCCAACGTCCTGACTTTC. This encodes CASSQPQGSGANVLTF.

V gene TRBV19 combines with J gene TRBJ1-2; the match to TRBD1 covers 8 bases. This CDR3 region has 16 residues. From germline, CDR1 is LNHDA and CDR2 SQIVND (reference sequence). J was trimmed by 4 bases and V by 6 bases; bases with no gene match: 13. The CDR3 nucleotides are TGTGCCAGTAGCCGTGACAGGGGCCATAGTGGCTATGGCTACACCTTC. Its protein product is CASSRDRGHSGYGYTF. Filled out from reference TRBV19 and TRBJ1-2, the complete variable domain reads DGGITQSPKYLFRKEGQNVTLSCEQNLNHDAMYWYRQDPGQGLRLIYYSQIVNDFQKGDIAEGYSVSREKKESFPLTVTSAQKNPTAFYLCASSRDRGHSGYGYTFGSGTRLTVV.

The CDR3 coding sequence is TGTGCCAGTAGTTTCTCATCAGGGCTGTCGGGAAACACCATATATTTT. Protein product: CASSFSSGLSGNTIYF. This chain links TRBV19 with TRBJ1-3; D possibly corresponds to TRBD1 (5 bases). V was shortened by 5 bases and J by 4 bases, with 18 bases between the two germline ends. Germline assignment: CDR1 LNHDA and CDR2 SQIVND (reference sequence). CDR3 length equals 16 residues.

The chain carries TRBV7-2 and TRBJ1-4, with TRBD1 matching over 7 bases. The CDR3 covers 16 residues. V lost 0 bases, J lost 0 bases, and 1 base stayed unmatched. CDR1 is SGHTA, CDR2 FQGNSA, per germline. Here the CDR3 reads CASSLAGTATNEKLFF. DNA of the CDR3: TGTGCCAGCAGCTTAGCCGGGACAGCAACTAATGAAAAACTGTTTTTT.

V and J are TRBV5-4 and TRBJ2-1; TRBD2 matches at 9 bases. V trimming: 0 bases; J trimming: 7 bases; junction bases outside the gene matches: 8. This CDR3 has 16 residues. The germline CDR1 and CDR2 sequences are SGHNT and YYREEE (reference sequence). The CDR3 region is CASSLESRGGWNEQFF. The DNA of the CDR3 is TGTGCCAGCAGCTTGGAGTCGCGGGGGGGTTGGAATGAGCAGTTCTTC.

The chain combines TRBV19 with TRBJ2-2; 7 positions agree with TRBD2. The CDR3 consists of 14 residues. Germline trimming cut 7 bases from V and 3 bases from J; bases unmatched to any gene: 5. Germline V lookup: CDR1 LNHDA, CDR2 SQIVND (reference sequence). CDR3 loop: CASKNRGDTGELFF. The DNA for the CDR3 is TGTGCCAGTAAAAACCGGGGGGACACCGGGGAGCTGTTTTTT.

The chain's CDR3 is CASSLHGQGAPNYGYTF. CDR3 bases: TGCGCCAGCAGCCTCCATGGACAGGGGGCGCCTAACTATGGCTACACCTTC. The chain uses TRBV4-3 and TRBJ1-2, with 11 bases identical to TRBD1. Germline-derived CDR1 and CDR2 are LGHNA and YSLEER. V trimming: 4 bases; J trimming: 0 bases; junction bases outside the gene matches: 7. The CDR3 has 17 residues.

The chain combines TRBV3-1 (or the pseudogene TRBV3-2) with TRBJ2-1; weak D call: TRBD1 (5 bases). This CDR3 has 18 amino acids. Deletions cut 0 bases from V and 3 bases from J, with 18 bases between. Germline assignment: CDR1 LGHDT and CDR2 YNNKEL (reference sequence). This chain's CDR3 is CASSQESRVSGYYNEQFF. The CDR3, as DNA: TGTGCCAGCAGCCAAGAAAGCAGGGTGTCAGGTTACTACAATGAGCAGTTCTTC.

The chain is built from TRBV15 and TRBJ2-7; 7 bases match TRBD2. The trim removed 4 bases at V and 1 base at J, leaving 10 bases unmatched. Looked up from germline, CDR1 is LNHNV and CDR2 is YYDKDF (reference sequence). The CDR3 sequence is 16 residues long. The CDR3 DNA reads as TGTGCCACCAGCAAAGGATGGGCGGGGGAATCCTACGAGCAGTACTTC. Residues: CATSKGWAGESYEQYF.

This chain links TRBV7-6 with TRBJ2-7, with 10 nucleotides matching TRBD1. The length of the CDR3 is 16 residues. J gave up 2 bases and V 4 bases, and 8 bases lay outside the gene matches. Per the germline V gene, CDR1 is SGHVS and CDR2 is FNYEAQ. CDR3 bases: TGTGCCAGCAGCTCCTCCTTTGGGACAGGGGCCTACGAGCAGTACTTC. It specifies CASSSSFGTGAYEQYF.

The CDR3 protein is CASSPGLAGADTQYF. The CDR3 nucleotides read TGTGCCAGCAGCCCGGGACTAGCGGGAGCAGATACGCAGTATTTT. The gene calls are TRBV3-1 (or the pseudogene TRBV3-2) and TRBJ2-3; TRBD2 agrees at 14 bases. Trimming removed 4 bases from V and 4 bases from J; junction bases left unmatched: 1. This CDR3 region has 15 residues. Germline V gene sequence: CDR1 LGHDT, CDR2 YNNKEL (reference sequence).

This sequence joins TRBV2 and TRBJ1-5; a possible D gene is TRBD1 (5 bases). Germline V gives CDR1 SNHLY, CDR2 FYNNEI. V was pared by 4 bases and J by 1 base, with 8 bases between. The CDR3 extends over 14 amino acids. Here the CDR3 DNA reads TGTGCCAGCAGTGGACAGCGAAGCAATCAGCCCCAGCATTTT. It specifies CASSGQRSNQPQHF.

This clone occurred once. The rearrangement joins TRBV15 to TRBJ1-4; D unclear. The CDR3 sequence is 13 residues long. Germline V gives CDR1 LNHNV, CDR2 YYDKDF (reference sequence). V lost 5 bases and J 10 bases, leaving 14 bases between the germline ends. CDR3 DNA: TGTGCCACCAGCGAAGAAAGGGAGAGAAAACTGTTTTTT. It codes for CATSEERERKLFF.

The CDR3 loop reads CASSSDRYTGELFF. The CDR3 bases are TGTGCCAGCAGCTCGGACAGGTACACCGGGGAGCTGTTTTTT. The genes are TRBV7-3 and TRBJ2-2, with 7 bases fitting TRBD1. The CDR3 is 14 amino acids. J was trimmed by 3 bases and V by 4 bases; bases with no gene match: 2. Germline CDR1 reads SGHTA; CDR2 reads FQGTGA.

The CDR3 DNA follows: TGTGCCAGCAGCCAAGAACAGGGGAGAGACACTGAAGCTTTCTTT. Protein sequence: CASSQEQGRDTEAFF. The rearrangement uses TRBV4-2 and TRBJ1-1; 7 bases line up with TRBD1. This CDR3 is 15 amino acids long. Looked up from germline, CDR1 is LGHNA and CDR2 is YNFKEQ. The V and J ends lost 0 bases and 3 bases, in that order; junction bases with no gene match: 4.

The chain links TRBV7-8 to TRBJ2-2; TRBD1 matches 8 bases. Trimming removed 3 bases from V and 7 bases from J; junction bases left unmatched: 10. CDR1 and CDR2 from the germline V gene are SGHVS and FQNEAQ. CDR3 length: 16 residues. The CDR3 DNA reads TGTGCCAGCAGCTTCGTGGACAGGGTGCAGAACGGGGAGCTGTTTTTT. Translated, it gives CASSFVDRVQNGELFF.

This clone was counted a single time. The chain has TRBV15 and TRBJ2-5; 7 bases match TRBD2. Germline V gene sequence: CDR1 LNHNV, CDR2 YYDKDF (reference sequence). J was trimmed by 1 base and V by 6 bases; bases with no gene match: 8. CDR3 length: 15 residues. For the CDR3, the DNA is TGTGCCACCAGTCCGAGAACTAGCGCCCAAGAGACCCAGTACTTC. Its protein product is CATSPRTSAQETQYF.